Following are 27 T cell receptor beta chains from one sample sequenced in a study of blood T cell repertoires in COVID-19. Method: immunoSEQ multiplex PCR; TCRdb's copy keeps in-frame clones and lacks some. The sample has fewer than 150,000 clones, approximately 90% seen once. Sequencing was done on a sample of peripheral blood. The origin of the receptors is a woman between 40 and 50 years old with acute or convalescent COVID-19.

The chain couples TRBV9 to TRBJ2-2; 7 bases agree with TRBD1. The length of the CDR3 is 17 residues. V shed 2 bases and J 2 bases; nucleotides not matched to a gene: 9. From germline, CDR1 is SGDLS and CDR2 YYNGEE. CDR3 bases: TGTGCCAGCAGCGTGAATCCGGGACAGCCAAACACCGGGGAGCTGTTTTTT. Translated, it gives CASSVNPGQPNTGELFF.

The chain links TRBV18 to TRBJ1-3; a weak D match, TRBD1 (5 bases). CDR3 size: 13 residues. Germline assignment: CDR1 KGHSH and CDR2 LQKENI. Trimming removed 6 bases at V and 3 bases at J, with 9 bases between. CDR3 sequence reads: CASSPGVGNTIYF. CDR3 bases: TGTGCCAGCTCGCCGGGGGTTGGAAACACCATATATTTT.

This clone was seen once. This sample also contains other DNA sequences that code for the same CDR3. The V and J genes are TRBV9 and TRBJ2-7; TRBD2 might be the D (5 bases). Between the trimmed V and J ends, which lost 0 bases and 3 bases, there was a span of 7 bases. Looked up from germline, CDR1 is SGDLS and CDR2 is YYNGEE. This CDR3 has 13 residues. In DNA form, the CDR3 reads TGTGCCAGCAGCGTAGAAGGGAGCTACGAGCAGTACTTC. Translating gives CASSVEGSYEQYF.

The V gene is TRBV7-9, the J gene TRBJ1-5, with a possible D match to TRBD1 (6 bases). CDR1 is SEHNR and CDR2 is FQNEAQ in the germline V gene (reference sequence). The ends were cut back, 1 base at V and 3 bases at J, with 13 bases in the middle. The CDR3 is made up of 16 amino acids. The CDR3 region is CASSLDQGPFNQPQHF. For the CDR3, the DNA is TGTGCCAGCAGCTTAGACCAGGGGCCCTTCAATCAGCCCCAGCATTTT.

The chain's CDR3 is CASSTDRDNEQFF. In nucleotides, the CDR3 is TGTGCCAGCAGCACGGACAGGGACAATGAGCAGTTCTTC. The gene calls are TRBV5-6 and TRBJ2-1; the match to TRBD1 covers 8 bases. This CDR3 has 13 amino acids. Germline V gives CDR1 SGHDT, CDR2 YYEEEE. After removal of 4 bases from V and 5 bases from J, the junction contained 2 bases not matched to a gene.

The V gene is TRBV6-6, the J gene TRBJ2-7; TRBD1 agrees at 10 bases. The CDR3 runs 18 residues. The V and J ends lost 5 bases and 4 bases, in that order; junction bases with no gene match: 17. Germline assignment: CDR1 MNHNY and CDR2 SVGAGI (reference sequence). The DNA of the CDR3 is TGTGCCAGCAGTCCTCGAATCCCGGGACAGGGGTTGTTGTACGAGCAGTACTTC. It encodes CASSPRIPGQGLLYEQYF.

V usage is TRBV4-1 and J usage is TRBJ1-5, with 12 bases fitting TRBD1. Germline CDR1 MGHRA, CDR2 YSYEKL. CDR3 length: 19 amino acids. The V segment lost 4 bases and the J segment 1 base; nucleotides outside the gene matches: 11. The DNA for the CDR3 is TGCGCCAGCAGCCTAGAGGGACAGGGGGCTTTAGGAAGCAATCAGCCCCAGCATTTT. This gives the protein CASSLEGQGALGSNQPQHF.

The chain has TRBV12-3 or TRBV12-4 and TRBJ1-3; D perhaps matches TRBD1 (6 bases). With 7 bases removed from V and 6 bases from J, the gap between germline ends came to 13 bases. This CDR3 region has 13 residues. CDR3 bases: TGTGCCAGCAAAACAGGGATGGCAAACACCATATATTTT. Translated, it gives CASKTGMANTIYF.

Points on this clone: This sample includes further DNA sequences coding for the same CDR3. The chain carries TRBV6-2 or TRBV6-3 and TRBJ1-1; no definite D call. This CDR3 region has 14 residues. Per the germline V gene, CDR1 is MNHEY and CDR2 is SVGEGT. Trimming pared 0 bases from V and 3 bases from J, leaving 8 bases between. The CDR3 here is CASSYSWGDTEAFF. The CDR3 DNA sequence: TGTGCCAGCAGTTACTCCTGGGGAGACACTGAAGCTTTCTTT.

The chain couples TRBV5-6 to TRBJ1-4, with D unresolved. Trimming cost V 2 bases and J 4 bases, with 9 bases left between them. The CDR3 consists of 14 residues. The germline V gene encodes CDR1 SGHDT and CDR2 YYEEEE. CDR3 protein: CASSLRGGNEKLFF. CDR3 bases: TGTGCCAGCAGCTTACGAGGAGGTAATGAAAAACTGTTTTTT.

This clone was counted a single time. The rearrangement joins TRBV5-1 to TRBJ2-2, with D unresolved. Trimming shortened V by 4 bases and J by 8 bases, and 15 bases separated the two germline ends. Germline V gene data show CDR1 as SGHRS and CDR2 as YFSETQ. This CDR3 has 14 residues. CDR3 sequence reads: CASSPGSPGGELFF. CDR3 nucleotides: TGCGCCAGCAGCCCCGGTAGCCCTGGAGGGGAGCTGTTTTTT.

V gene TRBV11-2 combines with J gene TRBJ1-6; 10 nucleotides line up with TRBD1. The CDR3 covers 14 residues. CDR1 is SGHAT and CDR2 is FQNNGV in the germline V gene. V shed 6 bases, J shed 9 bases, and the junction held 5 bases outside the gene matches. For the CDR3, the DNA is TGTGCCAGCAGGGAGGGACAGGGGTTTTCACCCCTCCACTTT. Its protein product is CASREGQGFSPLHF.

CDR3 protein: CASEQGRDYGYTF. CDR3 sequence (DNA): TGTGCCAGCGAACAGGGCCGAGACTATGGCTACACCTTC. The chain carries TRBV10-3 and TRBJ1-2, with D possibly being TRBD1 (6 bases). Between the trimmed V and J ends, which lost 10 bases and 3 bases, there was a span of 15 bases. The CDR3 has 13 amino acids. The germline CDR1 and CDR2 sequences are ENHRY and SYGVKD.

The rearrangement links TRBV7-8 to TRBJ1-4, with D perhaps TRBD1 (6 bases). This CDR3 region has 15 residues. V lost 5 bases, J lost 3 bases, and 13 bases lay in between. The germline V gene encodes CDR1 SGHVS and CDR2 FQNEAQ. CDR3 residues: CASSPRGRANEKLFF. The CDR3 coding sequence is TGTGCCAGCAGCCCGCGGGGGCGAGCTAATGAAAAACTGTTTTTT.

This clone was recorded a few times. The chain is built from TRBV5-1 and TRBJ2-3, with 12 bases lining up with TRBD2. Germline CDR1 reads SGHRS; CDR2 reads YFSETQ. The J segment lost 5 bases and the V segment lost 1 base, leaving 2 bases of the junction unmatched. The CDR3 has 15 residues. The DNA for the CDR3 is TGCGCCAGCAGCTTGAGACTAGCGGGAGAAGATACGCAGTATTTT. Translated, it gives CASSLRLAGEDTQYF. Looking up the rest from reference TRBV5-1 and TRBJ2-3 gives the full variable domain: KAGVTQTPRYLIKTRGQQVTLSCSPISGHRSVSWYQQTPGQGLQFLFEYFSETQRNKGNFPGRFSGRQFSNSRSEMNVSTLELGDSALYLCASSLRLAGEDTQYFGPGTRLTVL.

This clone is labeled medium-sized. This chain uses TRBV6-4 with TRBJ2-1, with 13 bases lining up with TRBD2. V was clipped by 4 bases and J by 6 bases; unmatched bases: 0. The CDR3 runs 14 residues. Germline V gene lookup returns CDR1 MRHNA and CDR2 SNTAGT. The CDR3, as DNA: TGTGCCAGCAGTGGGACTAGCGGGAGCAATGAGCAGTTCTTC. Translation gives CASSGTSGSNEQFF.

The CDR3 DNA reads as TGTGCCAGTAGTGCGGGACAGGGGACCTATGGCTACACCTTC. Translation: CASSAGQGTYGYTF. V usage is TRBV19 and J usage is TRBJ1-2, with 10 nucleotides matching TRBD1. This CDR3 contains 14 residues. Unmatched junction bases numbered 4, after V lost 5 bases and J lost 4 bases. From germline, CDR1 is LNHDA and CDR2 SQIVND (reference sequence). Combining the CDR3 with reference TRBV19 and TRBJ1-2 gives the whole variable domain DGGITQSPKYLFRKEGQNVTLSCEQNLNHDAMYWYRQDPGQGLRLIYYSQIVNDFQKGDIAEGYSVSREKKESFPLTVTSAQKNPTAFYLCASSAGQGTYGYTFGSGTRLTVV.

This chain links TRBV24-1 with TRBJ1-4, with a tentative D call TRBD1 (5 bases). Germline lookup yields CDR1 KGHDR and CDR2 SFDVKD. V lost 4 bases and J lost 6, with 20 bases in between. The CDR3 is 17 amino acids. The CDR3 DNA sequence: TGTGCCACCAGTGACCCCCTCACACAGGTTTCGGATGAAAAACTGTTTTTT. It yields the protein CATSDPLTQVSDEKLFF.

The chain combines TRBV7-2 with TRBJ1-3; 10 bases line up with TRBD1. Germline loops: CDR1 SGHTA, CDR2 FQGNSA. The V segment lost 5 bases and the J segment 0 bases; nucleotides outside the gene matches: 13. The length of the CDR3 is 19 residues. CDR3: CASSIRQGADTSSGNTIYF. The CDR3, as DNA: TGTGCCAGCAGCATCCGACAGGGGGCTGATACAAGCTCTGGAAACACCATATATTTT.

This chain connects TRBV7-2 to TRBJ1-4, with D hard to call. V shed 3 bases and J shed 7 bases, with 6 bases lying between them. This CDR3 has 12 residues. In germline, CDR1 is SGHTA, CDR2 FQGNSA. The CDR3 loop is CASSLGSEKLFF. CDR3 bases: TGTGCCAGCAGCTTGGGCAGTGAAAAACTGTTTTTT.

The chain joins TRBV6-6 to TRBJ1-4; 7 bases are shared with TRBD1. Trimming cost V 5 bases and J 0 bases; bases outside gene matches: 9. Germline V gene data show CDR1 as MNHNY and CDR2 as SVGAGI (reference sequence). There are 17 residues in the CDR3. CDR3 DNA sequence: TGTGCCAGCAGTCCTCAGACAGGGTTGGCAACTAATGAAAAACTGTTTTTT. Protein sequence: CASSPQTGLATNEKLFF.

This chain links TRBV7-8 with TRBJ1-1; TRBD1 might be the D (5 bases). Germline V gene lookup returns CDR1 SGHVS and CDR2 FQNEAQ. The CDR3 runs to 16 residues. V was clipped by 2 bases and J by 3 bases, with 16 bases between them. CDR3 nucleotide sequence: TGTGCCAGCAGCTTAAGTACAGCCCGGGGGGACACTGAAGCTTTCTTT. It translates to CASSLSTARGDTEAFF.

The chain recombines TRBV12-3 or TRBV12-4 with TRBJ1-1; D remains unclear. V lost 7 bases, J lost 1 base, and 7 bases lay in between. This CDR3 comprises 12 residues. CDR3 sequence (DNA): TGTGCCAGCACCTGGGCGAACACTGAAGCTTTCTTT. Encoded protein: CASTWANTEAFF.

The chain uses TRBV4-1 and TRBJ2-7; perhaps TRBD1 as D (6 bases). Germline loops: CDR1 MGHRA, CDR2 YSYEKL. Between the trimmed V and J ends, which lost 1 base and 2 bases, there was a span of 18 bases. CDR3 length: 17 amino acids. The CDR3 DNA reads TGCGCCAGCAGCCAAGTTAAACAGGGCATGGGCGCCTACGAGCAGTACTTC. It specifies CASSQVKQGMGAYEQYF.

The chain has TRBV5-1 and TRBJ1-4, with TRBD1 matching 8 bases. The CDR3 extends over 15 amino acids. In germline, CDR1 is SGHRS, CDR2 YFSETQ. The trim removed 2 bases at V and 8 bases at J, leaving 8 bases unmatched. The CDR3 region has the DNA TGCGCCAGCAGCTTTTCAGGGGGCACTGGGGAAAAACTGTTTTTT. Translation: CASSFSGGTGEKLFF.

V usage is TRBV7-9 and J usage is TRBJ2-7; 8 nucleotides align to TRBD2. The CDR3 has 16 amino acids. J gave up 5 bases and V 4 bases, and 13 bases lay outside the gene matches. In germline, CDR1 is SEHNR, CDR2 FQNEAQ (reference sequence). CDR3 DNA: TGTGCCAGCAGCTCCCCCTTGGGACTAGTGTTCCACGAGCAGTACTTC. It is translated as CASSSPLGLVFHEQYF.

The chain joins TRBV7-2 to TRBJ1-1, with TRBD1 matching over 10 bases. Germline V gene data show CDR1 as SGHTA and CDR2 as FQGNSA. The CDR3 length is 16 residues. The ends lost 2 bases at V and 2 bases at J; junction bases unmatched: 5. The CDR3 coding sequence is TGTGCCAGCAGCTTATTAGGGACAGGGGTTAACACTGAAGCTTTCTTT. Its protein product is CASSLLGTGVNTEAFF.